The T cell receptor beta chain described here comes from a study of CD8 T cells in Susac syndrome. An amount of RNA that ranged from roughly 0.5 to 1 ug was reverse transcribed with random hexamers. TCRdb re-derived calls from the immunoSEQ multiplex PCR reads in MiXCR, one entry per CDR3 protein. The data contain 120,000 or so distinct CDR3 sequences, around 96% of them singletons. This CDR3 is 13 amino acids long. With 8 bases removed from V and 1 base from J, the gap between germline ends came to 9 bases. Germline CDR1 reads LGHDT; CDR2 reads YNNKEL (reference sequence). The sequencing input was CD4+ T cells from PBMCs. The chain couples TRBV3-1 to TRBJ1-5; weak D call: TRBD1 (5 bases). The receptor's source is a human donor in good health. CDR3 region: CASGGGSNQPQHF. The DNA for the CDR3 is TGTGCCAGCGGGGGGGGGAGCAATCAGCCCCAGCATTTT.